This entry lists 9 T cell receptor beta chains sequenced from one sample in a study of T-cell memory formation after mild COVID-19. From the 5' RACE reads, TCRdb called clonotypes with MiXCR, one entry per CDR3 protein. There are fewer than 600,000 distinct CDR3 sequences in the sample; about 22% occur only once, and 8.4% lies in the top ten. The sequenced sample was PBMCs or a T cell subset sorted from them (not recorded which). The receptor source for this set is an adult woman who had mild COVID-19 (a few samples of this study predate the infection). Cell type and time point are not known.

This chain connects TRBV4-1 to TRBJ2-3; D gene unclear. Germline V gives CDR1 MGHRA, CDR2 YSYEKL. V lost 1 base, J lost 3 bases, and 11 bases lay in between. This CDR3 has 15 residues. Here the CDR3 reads CASSQGPFRTDTQYF. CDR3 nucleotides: TGCGCCAGCAGCCAAGGGCCTTTTCGGACAGATACGCAGTATTTT.

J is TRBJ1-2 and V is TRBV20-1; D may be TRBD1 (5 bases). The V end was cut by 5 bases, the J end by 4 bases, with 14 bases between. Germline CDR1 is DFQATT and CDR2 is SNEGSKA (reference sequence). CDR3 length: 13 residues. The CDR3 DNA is TGCAGTGCTGGAGCAGGGTTTAGCTATGGCTACACCTTC. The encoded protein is CSAGAGFSYGYTF.

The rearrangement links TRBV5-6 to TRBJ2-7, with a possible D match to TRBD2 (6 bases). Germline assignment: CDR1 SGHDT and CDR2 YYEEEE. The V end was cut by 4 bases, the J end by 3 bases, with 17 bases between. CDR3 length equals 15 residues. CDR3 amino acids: CASSGGRGAVYEQYF. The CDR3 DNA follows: TGTGCCAGCAGCGGGGGGAGAGGGGCGGTCTACGAGCAGTACTTC.

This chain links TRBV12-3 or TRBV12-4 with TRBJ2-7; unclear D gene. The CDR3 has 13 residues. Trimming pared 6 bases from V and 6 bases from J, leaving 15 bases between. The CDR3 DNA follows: TGTGCCAGCAGCCAAGCTCTTGGGTCCGAGCAGTACTTC. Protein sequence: CASSQALGSEQYF.

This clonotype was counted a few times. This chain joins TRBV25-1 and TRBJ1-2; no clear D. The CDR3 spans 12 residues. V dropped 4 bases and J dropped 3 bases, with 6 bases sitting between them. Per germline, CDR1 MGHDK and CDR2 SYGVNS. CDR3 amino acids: CASSAGHYGYTF. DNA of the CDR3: TGTGCCAGCAGTGCCGGACACTATGGCTACACCTTC.

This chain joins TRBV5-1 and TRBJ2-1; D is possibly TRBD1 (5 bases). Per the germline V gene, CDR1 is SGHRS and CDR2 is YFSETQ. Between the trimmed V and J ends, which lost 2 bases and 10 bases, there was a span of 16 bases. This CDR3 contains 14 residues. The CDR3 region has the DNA TGCGCCAGCAGCTTTGGTCAGGGCTCAGGGGAGCAGTTCTTC. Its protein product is CASSFGQGSGEQFF.

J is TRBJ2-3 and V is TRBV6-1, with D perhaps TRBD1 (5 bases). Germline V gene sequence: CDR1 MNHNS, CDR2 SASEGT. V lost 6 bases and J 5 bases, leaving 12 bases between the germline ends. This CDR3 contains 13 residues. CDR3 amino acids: CASRTVPIDTQYF. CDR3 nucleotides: TGTGCCAGCAGGACAGTCCCAATAGATACGCAGTATTTT.

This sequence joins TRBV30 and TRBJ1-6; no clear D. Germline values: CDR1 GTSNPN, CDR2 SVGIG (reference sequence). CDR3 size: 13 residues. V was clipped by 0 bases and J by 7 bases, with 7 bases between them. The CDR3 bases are TGTGCCTGGAGTGTATGGGGAAATTCACCCCTCCACTTT. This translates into CAWSVWGNSPLHF.

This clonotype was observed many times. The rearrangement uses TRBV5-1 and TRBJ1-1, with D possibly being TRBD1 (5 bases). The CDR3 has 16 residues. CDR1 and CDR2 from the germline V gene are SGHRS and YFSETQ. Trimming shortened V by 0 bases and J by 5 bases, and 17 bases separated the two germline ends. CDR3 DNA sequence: TGCGCCAGCAGCTTGGCGAAAGGGCAGGGTGGTACTGAAGCTTTCTTT. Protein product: CASSLAKGQGGTEAFF.